The T cell receptor (beta chain) under discussion was sequenced for a study of cytomegalovirus exposure and HLA in healthy donors. The study ran its PCR with 60 Vbeta and 13 Jbeta primers. The assay was immunoSEQ multiplex PCR, and TCRdb's table has in-frame clones only and misses some. The sample lists around 220,000 clones, approximately 83% occurring once. The sequencing sample was made of PBMCs. This clonotype was sampled from a girl under 18 in good health and CMV-seronegative.

CDR3 amino acids: CASSVTPGTNEKLFF. The DNA for the CDR3 is TGTGCCAGCAGTGTCACTCCGGGGACTAATGAAAAACTGTTTTTT. The rearrangement links TRBV6-1 to TRBJ1-4; no reliable D call. The V and J ends lost 4 bases and 2 bases respectively, with 11 bases between them. The CDR3 runs to 15 residues. Germline V CDR1 and CDR2: MNHNS, SASEGT.